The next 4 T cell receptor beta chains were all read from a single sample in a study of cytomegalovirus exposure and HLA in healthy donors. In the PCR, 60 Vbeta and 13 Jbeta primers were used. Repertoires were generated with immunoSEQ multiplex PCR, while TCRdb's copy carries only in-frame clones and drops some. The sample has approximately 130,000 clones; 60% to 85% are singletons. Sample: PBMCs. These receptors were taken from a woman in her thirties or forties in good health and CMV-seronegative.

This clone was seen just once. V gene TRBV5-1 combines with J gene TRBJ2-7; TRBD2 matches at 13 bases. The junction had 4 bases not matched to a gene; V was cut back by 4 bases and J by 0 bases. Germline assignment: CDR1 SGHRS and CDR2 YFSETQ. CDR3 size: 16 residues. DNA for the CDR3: TGCGCCAGCAGCGCGGGACTAGCGGGAAGCTCCTACGAGCAGTACTTC. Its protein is CASSAGLAGSSYEQYF.

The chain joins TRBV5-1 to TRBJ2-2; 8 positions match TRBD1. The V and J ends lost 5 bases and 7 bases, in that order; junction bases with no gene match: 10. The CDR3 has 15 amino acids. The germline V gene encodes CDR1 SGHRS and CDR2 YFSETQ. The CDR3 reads CASRTGQGVGGELFF. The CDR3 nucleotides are TGCGCCAGCAGGACCGGACAGGGAGTCGGCGGGGAGCTGTTTTTT.

The CDR3 reads CASSDAMDRREQYF. The CDR3 nucleotides are TGTGCCAGCAGCGATGCTATGGACAGACGCGAGCAGTACTTC. The chain recombines TRBV9 with TRBJ2-7, with D tentatively TRBD1 (6 bases). The CDR3 runs 14 residues. Trimming removed 3 bases at V and 6 bases at J, with 16 bases between. Per the germline V gene, CDR1 is SGDLS and CDR2 is YYNGEE.

In nucleotides, the CDR3 is TGTGCCAGTAGCCATAAGCCCTCTAGCGTGAGATTCGACGAGCAGTACTTC. This codes for CASSHKPSSVRFDEQYF. This chain connects TRBV19 to TRBJ2-7, with D possibly being TRBD2 (6 bases). Germline loops: CDR1 LNHDA, CDR2 SQIVND (reference sequence). This CDR3 is built from 17 residues. V shed 6 bases and J shed 5 bases, with 26 bases lying between them. Using reference TRBV19 and TRBJ2-7 for the parts outside the CDR3, the full variable domain is DGGITQSPKYLFRKEGQNVTLSCEQNLNHDAMYWYRQDPGQGLRLIYYSQIVNDFQKGDIAEGYSVSREKKESFPLTVTSAQKNPTAFYLCASSHKPSSVRFDEQYFGPGTRLTVT.